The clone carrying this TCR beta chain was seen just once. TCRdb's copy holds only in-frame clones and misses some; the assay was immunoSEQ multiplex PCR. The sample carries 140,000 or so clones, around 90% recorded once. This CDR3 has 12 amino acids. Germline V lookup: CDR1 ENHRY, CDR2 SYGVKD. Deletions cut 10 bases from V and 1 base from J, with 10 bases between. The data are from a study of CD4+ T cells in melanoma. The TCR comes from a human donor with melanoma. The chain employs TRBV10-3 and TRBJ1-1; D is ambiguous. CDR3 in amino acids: CASEAGNTEAFF. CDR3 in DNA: TGTGCCAGCGAGGCAGGGAACACTGAAGCTTTCTTT.